One and the same sample provided the 27 T cell receptor beta chains below, sequenced in a study of cytomegalovirus exposure and HLA in healthy donors (dated by TCRdb to about 2017). Library preparation employed the immunoSEQ multiplex PCR assay. TCRdb took over this immuneACCESS table, retaining in-frame rearrangements with V and J assigned. Such tables are incomplete; in checked studies, under half of the missing clones stem from an unresolved V gene, and the remainder is unexplained. Counted in this sample were roughly 75,000 clones; approximately 95% of them appeared once. The ten largest account for roughly 2.1% of the sample. Sequenced input: PBMCs. These receptors were obtained from a woman under 30 in good health and CMV-seronegative.

The rearrangement links TRBV6-5 to TRBJ2-1, with TRBD1 matching over 9 bases. After removal of 5 bases from V and 7 bases from J, the junction contained 6 bases not matched to a gene. Looked up from germline, CDR1 is MNHEY and CDR2 is SVGAGI. This CDR3 region has 14 residues. The CDR3 spells CASSADRGGNEQFF. CDR3 DNA: TGTGCCAGCAGTGCAGACAGGGGGGGGAATGAGCAGTTCTTC.

The chain employs TRBV2 and TRBJ2-4; D call uncertain. The CDR3 is made up of 17 amino acids. Germline-derived CDR1 and CDR2 are SNHLY and FYNNEI. V was clipped by 5 bases and J by 3 bases, with 20 bases between them. Here the CDR3 reads CASSKETNRFFKNIQYF. CDR3 sequence (DNA): TGTGCCAGCAGTAAGGAGACGAACCGCTTTTTCAAAAACATTCAGTACTTC. The full variable domain, rest sourced from reference TRBV2 and TRBJ2-4, is EPEVTQTPSHQVTQMGQEVILRCVPISNHLYFYWYRQILGQKVEFLVSFYNNEISEKSEIFDDQFSVERPDGSNFTLKIRSTKLEDSAMYFCASSKETNRFFKNIQYFGAGTRLSVL.

The rearrangement links TRBV2 to TRBJ2-5, with 10 positions matching TRBD2. J was trimmed by 4 bases and V by 10 bases; bases with no gene match: 6. The CDR3 totals 13 residues. CDR1 SNHLY and CDR2 FYNNEI come from the germline V gene. CDR3 nucleotides: TGTGCCAACGACCGACTAGCGGGAGAGACCCAGTACTTC. This encodes CANDRLAGETQYF.

V is TRBV27 and J is TRBJ2-1; 12 nucleotides line up with TRBD1. Looked up from germline, CDR1 is MNHEY and CDR2 is SMNVEV (reference sequence). The CDR3 loop spans 15 amino acids. With 7 bases clipped from V and 7 bases from J, the junction kept 8 bases outside the gene matches. In DNA, the CDR3 is TGTGCCAGCAACCTTGGGACAGGGGGCAGGAATGAGCAGTTCTTC. This translates into CASNLGTGGRNEQFF.

V is TRBV6-6 and J is TRBJ1-5; no clear D gene. V gave up 0 bases and J gave up 6 bases, with 15 bases separating them. CDR1 MNHNY and CDR2 SVGAGI come from the germline V gene (reference sequence). The CDR3 totals 16 residues. The CDR3 reads CASSYSSAEGAQPQHF. The CDR3 region has the DNA TGTGCCAGCAGTTACTCGAGTGCCGAAGGAGCTCAGCCCCAGCATTTT.

V usage is TRBV11-2 and J usage is TRBJ2-7, with 7 positions matching TRBD2. V lost 2 bases and J lost 4; bases outside the gene matches: 11. Per the germline V gene, CDR1 is SGHAT and CDR2 is FQNNGV. The CDR3 is 16 amino acids. CDR3 loop: CASSLWQRDGKYEQYF. CDR3 in DNA: TGTGCCAGCAGCTTATGGCAGCGGGACGGCAAATACGAGCAGTACTTC. The variable domain in full, with the rest retrieved from reference TRBV11-2 and TRBJ2-7, is EAGVAQSPRYKIIEKRQSVAFWCNPISGHATLYWYQQILGQGPKLLIQFQNNGVVDDSQLPKDRFSAERLKGVDSTLKIQPAKLEDSAVYLCASSLWQRDGKYEQYFGPGTRLTVT.

The chain employs TRBV5-6 and TRBJ1-6; D possibly corresponds to TRBD1 (5 bases). CDR3 length equals 14 residues. CDR1 is SGHDT and CDR2 is YYEEEE in the germline V gene. V lost 4 bases and J lost 10, with 15 bases in between. The CDR3 region is CASSLTWRGSPLHF. DNA of the CDR3: TGTGCCAGCAGCCTTACATGGAGGGGCTCACCCCTCCACTTT.

The CDR3 spells CASSTRGGADTGELFF. CDR3 DNA: TGTGCCAGTAGTACTCGAGGGGGGGCCGACACCGGGGAGCTGTTTTTT. This chain links TRBV19 with TRBJ2-2; TRBD2 is a possible D gene (7 bases). This CDR3 comprises 16 residues. V was clipped by 4 bases and J by 3 bases, with 15 bases between them. CDR1 LNHDA and CDR2 SQIVND come from the germline V gene (reference sequence).

V usage is TRBV7-9 and J usage is TRBJ2-7; D remains unclear. CDR3 size: 13 residues. The germline CDR1 and CDR2 sequences are SEHNR and FQNEAQ (reference sequence). V lost 2 bases to trimming and J lost 6 bases, with 11 bases between them. CDR3 nucleotides: TGTGCCAGCAGCTTAAGGCAGCCAGGCGAGCAGTACTTC. Its protein is CASSLRQPGEQYF.

This chain links TRBV11-3 with TRBJ2-1; the match to TRBD2 covers 9 bases. V was clipped by 2 bases and J by 6 bases; unmatched bases: 11. The CDR3 consists of 17 residues. Germline CDR1 SGHNT, CDR2 YENEEA. The CDR3 DNA follows: TGTGCCAGCAGCTTACCTCAAGGCGGGAGGGATGTCAATGAGCAGTTCTTC. Its translation is CASSLPQGGRDVNEQFF.

The chain recombines TRBV29-1 with TRBJ2-2; TRBD2 matches 7 bases. The CDR3 has 14 residues. Germline V gene sequence: CDR1 SQVTM, CDR2 ANQGSEA. V was pared by 4 bases and J by 0 bases, with 2 bases of the junction left unmatched. CDR3 sequence (DNA): TGCAGCGTTGTCGCGGGGGCGAACACCGGGGAGCTGTTTTTT. This codes for CSVVAGANTGELFF.

Note on this clone: The junction does not match germline at one end; this may be a read error. The chain uses TRBV9 and TRBJ1-1; D is possibly TRBD1 (6 bases). Looked up from germline, CDR1 is SGDLS and CDR2 is YYNGEE. The CDR3 consists of 13 residues. Here the CDR3 DNA reads TGTGCCACCAGCCCTCAAGGGGGCACTGAAGCTTTCTTT. Translation: CATSPQGGTEAFF.

This chain joins TRBV10-2 and TRBJ1-1; no firm D call. Germline V gives CDR1 WSHSY, CDR2 SAAADI. The CDR3 totals 15 residues. The V end lost 10 bases, the J end lost 1 base, and 19 bases lay between the germline ends. Here the CDR3 DNA reads TGCGCCACAGAACGGGTTTTGGAGAGGAACACTGAAGCTTTCTTT. It codes for CATERVLERNTEAFF.

J is TRBJ2-5 and V is TRBV4-1; D is ambiguous. The CDR3 length is 14 residues. Trimming left V 1 base short and J 4 bases short, with 10 bases between. Germline V lookup: CDR1 MGHRA, CDR2 YSYEKL. The CDR3 DNA is TGCGCCAGCAGCCAAGCACCCAGGTCAGAGACCCAGTACTTC. This codes for CASSQAPRSETQYF.

This sequence joins TRBV13 and TRBJ2-2; TRBD1 is a possible D gene (5 bases). Germline loops: CDR1 PRHDT, CDR2 FYEKMQ (reference sequence). Trimming took 0 bases from V and 2 from J, leaving 7 bases between them. This CDR3 spans 15 amino acids. The CDR3 DNA is TGTGCCAGCAGCTTAGGGGACACAAACACCGGGGAGCTGTTTTTT. This translates into CASSLGDTNTGELFF.

The table lists this clone with a count of one. This chain connects TRBV28 to TRBJ2-5; D possibly corresponds to TRBD2 (5 bases). The germline CDR1 and CDR2 sequences are MDHEN and SYDVKM. Trimming stripped 6 bases from V and 5 bases from J, with 16 bases between. CDR3 size: 14 residues. In DNA, the CDR3 is TGTGCCAGCAGCCACCGTGGACTCGGGGAGACCCAGTACTTC. It codes for CASSHRGLGETQYF.

The V gene is TRBV5-1, the J gene TRBJ1-2; TRBD1 agrees at 9 bases. The CDR3 runs 19 residues. Looked up from germline, CDR1 is SGHRS and CDR2 is YFSETQ. V was pared by 1 base and J by 0 bases, with 13 bases of the junction left unmatched. The CDR3 sequence: CASSLPSLDRGISNYGYTF. Here the CDR3 DNA reads TGCGCCAGCAGCTTGCCTTCACTGGACAGGGGCATCTCTAACTATGGCTACACCTTC.

The rearrangement uses TRBV19 and TRBJ1-4, with D hard to call. The CDR3 is 16 residues long. Trimming took 1 base from V and 0 from J, leaving 9 bases between them. Germline CDR1 and CDR2: LNHDA and SQIVND (reference sequence). CDR3 sequence reads: CASSIGYGTTNEKLFF. CDR3 coding DNA: TGTGCCAGTAGTATAGGTTACGGGACAACTAATGAAAAACTGTTTTTT. The full variable domain, in which reference TRBV19 and TRBJ1-4 provide the parts outside the CDR3, is DGGITQSPKYLFRKEGQNVTLSCEQNLNHDAMYWYRQDPGQGLRLIYYSQIVNDFQKGDIAEGYSVSREKKESFPLTVTSAQKNPTAFYLCASSIGYGTTNEKLFFGSGTQLSVL.

The CDR3: CASSLDEGSYNEQFF. The DNA for the CDR3 is TGTGCCAGCAGCTTAGATGAGGGCTCCTACAATGAGCAGTTCTTC. The genes are TRBV11-3 and TRBJ2-1; TRBD2 might be the D (5 bases). Trimming took 0 bases from V and 0 from J, leaving 6 bases between them. Germline V CDR1 and CDR2: SGHNT, YENEEA. CDR3 length equals 15 residues.

The chain links TRBV7-2 to TRBJ1-5, with 8 bases identical to TRBD1. The CDR3 runs 14 residues. The germline V gene encodes CDR1 SGHTA and CDR2 FQGNSA. V lost 5 bases, J lost 4 bases, and 4 bases stayed unmatched. CDR3 amino acids: CASSTTGVNQPQHF. The CDR3 bases are TGTGCCAGCAGCACGACAGGGGTAAATCAGCCCCAGCATTTT.

This chain uses TRBV18 with TRBJ1-1, with a weak D call TRBD1 (6 bases). CDR1 is KGHSH, CDR2 LQKENI, per germline. This CDR3 region has 15 residues. With 3 bases removed from V and 1 base from J, the gap between germline ends came to 12 bases. The CDR3 loop reads CASSPTGTRNTEAFF. CDR3 sequence (DNA): TGTGCCAGCTCACCCACCGGGACAAGGAACACTGAAGCTTTCTTT.

The chain combines TRBV30 with TRBJ2-5; tentative D call: TRBD2 (7 bases). The CDR3 has 15 residues. Germline CDR1 GTSNPN, CDR2 SVGIG (reference sequence). V was shortened by 2 bases and J by 5 bases, with 18 bases between the two germline ends. CDR3 sequence: CAWSIQGGVRETQYF. The DNA for the CDR3 is TGTGCCTGGAGTATCCAAGGGGGGGTCCGGGAGACCCAGTACTTC.

The rearrangement joins TRBV30 to TRBJ2-7; D possibly corresponds to TRBD1 (5 bases). The V end was cut by 0 bases, the J end by 6 bases, with 18 bases between. CDR1 is GTSNPN and CDR2 is SVGIG in the germline V gene (reference sequence). This CDR3 spans 15 amino acids. Here the CDR3 DNA reads TGTGCCTGGAGTGTATGGACGCGTGGCAGGGCCGAGCAGTACTTC. Translating it yields CAWSVWTRGRAEQYF. The full variable domain, in which reference TRBV30 and TRBJ2-7 provide the parts outside the CDR3, is SQTIHQWPATLVQPVGSPLSLECTVEGTSNPNLYWYRQAAGRGLQLLFYSVGIGQISSEVPQNLSASRPQDRQFILSSKKLLLSDSGFYLCAWSVWTRGRAEQYFGPGTRLTVT.

The chain has TRBV19 and TRBJ2-7, with 7 bases aligning to TRBD1. The V gene end was trimmed by 3 bases and the J gene end by 2 bases; junction bases not matched to a gene: 4. This CDR3 contains 14 residues. Germline V gene sequence: CDR1 LNHDA, CDR2 SQIVND (reference sequence). The CDR3, as DNA: TGTGCCAGTAGTATTACCGGGACAGCCTACGAGCAGTACTTC. Amino acids: CASSITGTAYEQYF.

The chain recombines TRBV4-1 with TRBJ1-4; no firm D call. Trimming removed 7 bases at V and 6 bases at J, with 9 bases between. The CDR3 has 12 residues. CDR1 and CDR2 from the germline V gene are MGHRA and YSYEKL. The CDR3: CASKAADEKLFF. CDR3 nucleotides: TGCGCCAGCAAGGCTGCGGATGAAAAACTGTTTTTT.

The chain couples TRBV5-8 to TRBJ2-7, with 8 nucleotides matching TRBD1. This CDR3 region has 14 residues. V lost 2 bases, J lost 5 bases, and 6 bases stayed unmatched. CDR1 is SGHTS, CDR2 YDEGEE, per germline. The CDR3 coding sequence is TGTGCCAGCAGCTTTGGGACAGGTGTCAACGAGCAGTACTTC. It is translated as CASSFGTGVNEQYF.

The chain couples TRBV7-8 to TRBJ2-3, with D perhaps TRBD1 (5 bases). V lost 3 bases, J lost 2 bases, and 6 bases lay in between. The CDR3 is 13 amino acids. Germline V gene sequence: CDR1 SGHVS, CDR2 FQNEAQ. The CDR3 protein is CASSFRDTDTQYF. In nucleotides, the CDR3 is TGTGCCAGCAGCTTCAGGGACACAGATACGCAGTATTTT.